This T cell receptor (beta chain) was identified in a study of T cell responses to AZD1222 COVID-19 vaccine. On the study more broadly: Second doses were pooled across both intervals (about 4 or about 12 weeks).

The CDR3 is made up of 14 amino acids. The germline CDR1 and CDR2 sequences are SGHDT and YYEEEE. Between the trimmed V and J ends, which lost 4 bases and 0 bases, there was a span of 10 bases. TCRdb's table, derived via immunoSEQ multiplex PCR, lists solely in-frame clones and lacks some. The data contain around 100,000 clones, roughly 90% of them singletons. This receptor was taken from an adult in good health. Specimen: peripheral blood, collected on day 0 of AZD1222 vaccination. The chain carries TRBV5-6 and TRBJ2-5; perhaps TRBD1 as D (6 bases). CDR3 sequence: CASSLTGDQETQYF. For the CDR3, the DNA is TGTGCCAGCAGCCTGACAGGTGACCAAGAGACCCAGTACTTC.